One sample yielded the 6 T cell receptor beta chains listed below, sequenced in a study of shared clonotypes between healthy human individuals. The repertoire was sequenced with immunoSEQ multiplex PCR; TCRdb's copy has only in-frame clones and lacks some. The sample shows about 2,100,000 clones, about 93% of them seen only once. Terminally differentiated effector memory CD45RA+ cells were left out of the naive CD8 fraction, which was CD45RO-negative and positively selected for CCR7. Sequenced sample: naive CD8+ T cells from PBMCs. Source of these receptors: a man aged 18 to 29 in good health. Some clones in this sample may be carry-over from other donors' samples.

The chain carries TRBV6-1 and TRBJ1-4, with 10 bases identical to TRBD1. The germline gives CDR1 MNHNS, CDR2 SASEGT. V shed 6 bases and J 8 bases; nucleotides not matched to a gene: 6. The CDR3 runs to 14 residues. The CDR3 bases are TGTGCCAGCAGCCCGGGACAGGGGATAGAAAAACTGTTTTTT. Translating it yields CASSPGQGIEKLFF.

This sequence joins TRBV9 and TRBJ2-2; D is perhaps TRBD2 (5 bases). CDR1 and CDR2 (germline): SGDLS, YYNGEE. Trimming stripped 0 bases from V and 5 bases from J, with 14 bases between. The CDR3 runs to 16 residues. The CDR3 DNA is TGTGCCAGCAGCGTAGAGATGGGCGGAGGAACCGGGGAGCTGTTTTTT. This sequence encodes CASSVEMGGGTGELFF.

This clone was counted between two and nine times. The chain recombines TRBV5-4 with TRBJ1-1; D not resolved. The V gene lost 0 bases and the J gene lost 0 bases, with 15 bases spanning the gap. This CDR3 is built from 17 residues. CDR1 and CDR2 (germline): SGHNT, YYREEE (reference sequence). The CDR3 DNA reads TGTGCCAGCAGCTTGGCCTACGTTGAAGACTTGAACACTGAAGCTTTCTTT. Translation: CASSLAYVEDLNTEAFF.

The rearrangement joins TRBV7-9 to TRBJ2-7; D tentatively reads TRBD1 or TRBD2 (5 bases each). Germline CDR1 and CDR2: SEHNR and FQNEAQ (reference sequence). Trimming cost V 8 bases and J 2 bases, with 16 bases left between them. The CDR3 covers 14 residues. The DNA of the CDR3 is TGTGCCAGCCCTGGGGATCGGGACCCCTACGAGCAGTACTTC. This codes for CASPGDRDPYEQYF.

This chain joins TRBV28 and TRBJ2-7; D ambiguous. Germline CDR1 reads MDHEN; CDR2 reads SYDVKM. Deletions cut 5 bases from V and 1 base from J, with 9 bases between. There are 13 residues in the CDR3. The CDR3 nucleotides read TGTGCCAGCAGTCTCACCAATTCCTACGAGCAGTACTTC. Translating it yields CASSLTNSYEQYF.

The V gene is TRBV9, the J gene TRBJ2-1; 13 nucleotides align to TRBD2. The germline V gene has CDR1 SGDLS and CDR2 YYNGEE. J lost 2 bases, V lost 3 bases, and 5 bases had no gene match. The CDR3 has 17 amino acids. CDR3 residues: CASSAPGLAGTYNEQFF. CDR3 nucleotides: TGTGCCAGCAGCGCACCGGGACTAGCGGGGACCTACAATGAGCAGTTCTTC.